A selection of T cell receptor beta chains follows, all from one sample in a study of T-cell memory formation after mild COVID-19. TCRdb re-called the 5' RACE reads through MiXCR, storing one row per CDR3 protein. The sample shows under 300,000 distinct CDR3 sequences, 7.5% to 10% of them seen only once. The sample consisted of PBMCs or a T cell subset sorted from them (not recorded which). The receptors stem from a man between 18 and 29 years old who had mild COVID-19 (a few samples of this study predate the infection). Cell type and time point are not known. Each CDR3 is given with its conserved first and last residue. D genes are given only for firm matches. Rows give clone size only sometimes, using once, few, many, or a class for an expanded clone.

TRBV20-1	NA	TRBJ1-4	few	11	CSAVGYEKLFF	TGCAGTGCCGTGGGGTACGAAAAACTGTTTTTT
TRBV7-9	TRBD1	TRBJ1-2	NA	15	CASSFGQDAHYGYTF	TGTGCCAGCAGTTTTGGACAGGATGCTCACTATGGCTACACCTTC
TRBV7-2	NA	TRBJ2-1	NA	13	CASSLALANEQFF	TGTGCCAGCAGCTTGGCTCTAGCAAATGAGCAGTTCTTC
TRBV9	NA	TRBJ2-1	NA	14	CASSVADIYNEQFF	TGTGCCAGCAGCGTAGCCGACATATACAATGAGCAGTTCTTC
TRBV11-2	TRBD1	TRBJ2-2	few	11	CASRRQGVLFF	TGTGCCAGCAGACGACAGGGTGTGCTGTTTTTT
TRBV29-1	TRBD1	TRBJ1-2	few	15	CSVSPHLRTGEGYTF	TGCAGCGTCTCCCCACACCTCAGGACAGGGGAAGGCTACACCTTC
TRBV12-3/TRBV12-4	TRBD2	TRBJ2-3	few	16	CASSLIAGGLGNTQYF	TGTGCCAGCAGTTTGATAGCGGGGGGGCTCGGAAATACGCAGTATTTT
TRBV19	NA	TRBJ1-5	few	17	CASSIDRGTRGSQPQHF	TGTGCCAGTAGTATAGATCGCGGGACCCGAGGCAGTCAGCCCCAGCATTTT
TRBV7-2	TRBD2	TRBJ2-1	many	15	CASSAGLAGANEQFF	TGTGCCAGCAGCGCAGGGCTAGCGGGAGCCAATGAGCAGTTCTTC
TRBV18	TRBD2	TRBJ2-3	few	15	CASSPLSGTTDTQYF	TGTGCCAGCTCACCTCTCTCCGGGACTACCGATACGCAGTATTTT
TRBV5-1	TRBD1	TRBJ2-7	many	13	CASRRTGEEEQYF	TGCGCCAGCAGACGGACAGGGGAGGAAGAGCAGTACTTC
TRBV20-1	NA	TRBJ2-3	many	13	CSATGQGPDTQYF	TGCAGTGCTACGGGGCAGGGGCCAGATACGCAGTATTTT
TRBV11-1	NA	TRBJ2-1	NA	17	CASSLSPSAALYNEQFF	TGTGCCAGCAGCTTATCACCATCCGCGGCTTTATACAATGAGCAGTTCTTC